The next 26 T cell receptor beta chains were all read from a single sample in a study of blood T cell repertoires in COVID-19. Produced via immunoSEQ multiplex PCR; TCRdb's table is partial and in-frame only. The repertoire holds fewer than 250,000 clones, with 84% as singletons. The specimen sequenced was PBMCs or T cells enriched from blood (not recorded which). Receptor source: a woman younger than 45 who had been exposed to COVID-19.

V gene TRBV4-1 combines with J gene TRBJ2-1, with D uncertain. From germline, CDR1 is MGHRA and CDR2 YSYEKL. There are 12 residues in the CDR3. The germline V and J ends were trimmed by 0 bases and 7 bases, with 4 bases remaining between them. The CDR3 DNA follows: TGCGCCAGCAGCCAAGATGTAAATGAGCAGTTCTTC. Translated: CASSQDVNEQFF.

This chain links TRBV14 with TRBJ2-7, with D perhaps matching TRBD2 (5 bases). CDR1 is SGHDN and CDR2 is FVKESK in the germline V gene. The CDR3 extends over 14 amino acids. The V end lost 1 base, the J end lost 4 bases, and 11 bases lay between the germline ends. The CDR3 is CASSQVGVWYEQYF. CDR3 coding DNA: TGTGCCAGCAGCCAAGTCGGGGTTTGGTACGAGCAGTACTTC.

The chain links TRBV3-1 (or the pseudogene TRBV3-2) to TRBJ2-1, with 8 nucleotides matching TRBD2. Germline CDR1 reads LGHDT; CDR2 reads YNNKEL (reference sequence). The CDR3 runs 16 residues. The ends lost 3 bases at V and 4 bases at J; junction bases unmatched: 8. CDR3 loop: CASSQFGGVSYNEQFF. Written as DNA, the CDR3 is TGTGCCAGCAGCCAGTTCGGGGGGGTATCATACAATGAGCAGTTCTTC.

The chain links TRBV18 to TRBJ2-5, with 7 nucleotides matching TRBD2. The ends lost 1 base at V and 2 bases at J; junction bases unmatched: 4. CDR1 KGHSH and CDR2 LQKENI come from the germline V gene. This CDR3 region has 15 residues. The CDR3 DNA reads as TGTGCCAGCTCACCACGGTGGGGGGGGCAAGAGACCCAGTACTTC. Translated, it gives CASSPRWGGQETQYF.

The gene calls are TRBV10-1 and TRBJ1-5; no definite D call. Between the trimmed V and J ends, which lost 2 bases and 3 bases, there was a span of 5 bases. CDR1 is WNHNN and CDR2 is SYGVQD in the germline V gene (reference sequence). The CDR3 is made up of 13 amino acids. CDR3 amino acids: CASSEAVNQPQHF. CDR3 nucleotides: TGCGCCAGCAGTGAGGCAGTCAATCAGCCCCAGCATTTT.

The rearrangement uses TRBV30 and TRBJ1-5; a possible D gene is TRBD1 (6 bases). This CDR3 comprises 15 residues. V lost 3 bases and J 0 bases, leaving 12 bases between the germline ends. Germline V lookup: CDR1 GTSNPN, CDR2 SVGIG (reference sequence). CDR3 amino acids: CAWSPGAASNQPQHF. As DNA, the CDR3 is TGTGCCTGGAGCCCAGGGGCCGCTAGCAATCAGCCCCAGCATTTT.

The rearrangement joins TRBV10-2 to TRBJ1-6; no reliable D call. With 4 bases removed from V and 11 bases from J, the gap between germline ends came to 6 bases. The CDR3 covers 11 residues. CDR1 is WSHSY and CDR2 is SAAADI in the germline V gene. The CDR3, as DNA: TGCGCCAGCAGTGGCGGGGCACCCCTCCACTTT. The encoded protein is CASSGGAPLHF.

Comment on this clone: Other DNA sequences of this sample code for an identical CDR3. CDR3 DNA: TGTGCCAGCAGTCTGACTAGCGGGGGCACCTACGAGCAGTACTTC. Residues: CASSLTSGGTYEQYF. The chain is built from TRBV27 and TRBJ2-7; 12 bases agree with TRBD2. This CDR3 contains 15 residues. With V trimmed by 5 bases and J by 2 bases, 4 bases remained unmatched. Looked up from germline, CDR1 is MNHEY and CDR2 is SMNVEV (reference sequence).

This chain uses TRBV12-3 or TRBV12-4 with TRBJ1-1; possible D gene TRBD1, 5 bases. V lost 5 bases, J lost 5 bases, and 12 bases lay in between. This CDR3 contains 13 residues. This CDR3 reads CASSDWDLTEAFF. CDR3 nucleotide sequence: TGTGCCAGCAGTGATTGGGACTTAACTGAAGCTTTCTTT.

V and J are TRBV5-1 and TRBJ1-2; perhaps TRBD1 as D (6 bases). The CDR3 sequence is 15 residues long. Trimming took off 4 bases at V and 11 bases at J, with 24 bases between the two ends. Germline V CDR1 and CDR2: SGHRS, YFSETQ. The DNA of the CDR3 is TGCGCCAGCAGCGAGCCGGGACAAACGTTAGGGCGGTACACCTTC. This codes for CASSEPGQTLGRYTF.

The J gene is TRBJ2-1, the V gene TRBV2; TRBD2 is a possible D gene (6 bases). There are 13 residues in the CDR3. CDR1 is SNHLY and CDR2 is FYNNEI in the germline V gene. Between the trimmed V and J ends, which lost 7 bases and 5 bases, there was a span of 12 bases. CDR3 protein: CASNRDLDNEQFF. The DNA of the CDR3 is TGTGCCAGCAATCGGGACTTGGACAATGAGCAGTTCTTC.

This sequence joins TRBV5-5 and TRBJ1-2, with D hard to call. Looked up from germline, CDR1 is SGHKS and CDR2 is YYEKEE (reference sequence). V was shortened by 0 bases and J by 2 bases, with 17 bases between the two germline ends. CDR3 length: 17 amino acids. CDR3 sequence: CASSLAATVLANYGYTF. The CDR3 DNA reads as TGTGCCAGCAGCTTGGCGGCGACGGTGTTAGCCAACTATGGCTACACCTTC.

J is TRBJ1-4 and V is TRBV29-1, with D tentatively TRBD1 (5 bases). Trimming took 3 bases from V and 5 from J, leaving 10 bases between them. This CDR3 region has 13 residues. The germline V gene has CDR1 SQVTM and CDR2 ANQGSEA. The CDR3 nucleotides read TGCAGCGTTGAGGGCAGGGCCAATGAAAAACTGTTTTTT. Its translation is CSVEGRANEKLFF.

The chain has TRBV7-9 and TRBJ1-6, with D perhaps TRBD1 (6 bases). V was trimmed by 3 bases and J by 0 bases, leaving 18 bases between them. Germline CDR1 reads SEHNR; CDR2 reads FQNEAQ (reference sequence). The CDR3 totals 19 residues. The CDR3 region is CASSFQGIREGSYNSPLHF. The DNA for the CDR3 is TGTGCCAGCAGCTTTCAGGGGATCAGGGAGGGCTCCTATAATTCACCCCTCCACTTT.

This clone was detected only a few times. V gene TRBV19 combines with J gene TRBJ1-1; D gene uncertain. Trimming removed 5 bases from V and 4 bases from J, with 17 bases in between. The CDR3 totals 15 residues. Germline CDR1 and CDR2: LNHDA and SQIVND (reference sequence). The CDR3 DNA reads as TGTGCCAGTAGTGTCCGGATAATCGGGAGCACTGAAGCTTTCTTT. Its protein product is CASSVRIIGSTEAFF.

V gene TRBV2 combines with J gene TRBJ1-1, with D perhaps matching TRBD1 (6 bases). V lost 5 bases to trimming and J lost 5 bases, with 15 bases between them. Germline CDR1 reads SNHLY; CDR2 reads FYNNEI. This CDR3 region has 14 residues. The DNA of the CDR3 is TGTGCCAGCAGTAGGGGGGGCCAAGGGACTGAAGCTTTCTTT. This sequence encodes CASSRGGQGTEAFF.

The rearrangement joins TRBV5-1 to TRBJ1-2, with 7 bases lining up with TRBD1. The CDR3 has 13 amino acids. V was clipped by 4 bases and J by 6 bases; unmatched bases: 6. Germline V gene lookup returns CDR1 SGHRS and CDR2 YFSETQ. In nucleotides, the CDR3 is TGCGCCAGCAGCGCTACAGGGGAGAATGGCTACACCTTC. Its translation is CASSATGENGYTF.

This chain joins TRBV11-2 and TRBJ1-1; 8 bases match TRBD1. V lost 4 bases to trimming and J lost 4 bases; unmatched junction nucleotides: 2. The CDR3 totals 13 residues. Germline V gives CDR1 SGHAT, CDR2 FQNNGV. CDR3 protein: CASSSDRATEAFF. The CDR3 DNA reads TGTGCCAGCAGCTCGGACAGGGCCACTGAAGCTTTCTTT.

The chain uses TRBV7-9 and TRBJ2-1; 8 nucleotides match TRBD1. The CDR3 spans 15 residues. Germline loops: CDR1 SEHNR, CDR2 FQNEAQ (reference sequence). V dropped 4 bases and J dropped 2; count of bases not matched to a gene: 4. CDR3 nucleotides: TGTGCCAGCAGCTACGGACAGGGAGCCTACAATGAGCAGTTCTTC. It translates to CASSYGQGAYNEQFF.

J is TRBJ1-2 and V is TRBV18; a possible D gene is TRBD1 (6 bases). CDR1 and CDR2 (germline): KGHSH, LQKENI. The CDR3 totals 15 residues. V was trimmed by 0 bases and J by 6 bases, leaving 14 bases between them. CDR3 nucleotide sequence: TGTGCCAGCTCACCACCATCCAGGGGCAAGGATGGCTACACCTTC. This translates into CASSPPSRGKDGYTF.

V gene TRBV13 combines with J gene TRBJ1-4; D gene ambiguous. The CDR3 has 15 amino acids. Looked up from germline, CDR1 is PRHDT and CDR2 is FYEKMQ (reference sequence). V lost 6 bases, J lost 0 bases, and 11 bases lay in between. CDR3 coding DNA: TGTGCCAGCAGACGTTACAGAGCAACTAATGAAAAACTGTTTTTT. Its translation is CASRRYRATNEKLFF.

This clone was observed once. The chain has TRBV4-1 and TRBJ2-3, with 11 bases aligning to TRBD2. CDR3 length: 17 amino acids. The germline CDR1 and CDR2 sequences are MGHRA and YSYEKL. Trimming cost V 4 bases and J 3 bases; bases outside gene matches: 9. CDR3 in amino acids: CASSPGLAGGRTDTQYF. CDR3 nucleotide sequence: TGCGCCAGCAGCCCCGGGCTAGCGGGGGGCCGTACAGATACGCAGTATTTT.

In DNA, the CDR3 is TGTGCCAGCAGCTTATACAGGGGGGGCAATCAGCCCCAGCATTTT. Its protein product is CASSLYRGGNQPQHF. V gene TRBV7-6 combines with J gene TRBJ1-5; TRBD1 aligns across 8 bases. Germline-derived CDR1 and CDR2 are SGHVS and FNYEAQ. The trim removed 2 bases at V and 2 bases at J, leaving 2 bases unmatched. The CDR3 is 15 residues long.

This clone is a singleton in its sample. The chain recombines TRBV5-1 with TRBJ2-6, with TRBD1 as a possible D gene (6 bases). The ends were cut back, 3 bases at V and 0 bases at J, with 13 bases in the middle. The CDR3 consists of 17 residues. Germline assignment: CDR1 SGHRS and CDR2 YFSETQ. In DNA, the CDR3 is TGCGCCAGCAGCTCACTTACAGGGAACTCTGGGGCCAACGTCCTGACTTTC. Its translation is CASSSLTGNSGANVLTF.

V gene TRBV30 combines with J gene TRBJ1-1; no firm D call. This CDR3 has 14 residues. Per germline, CDR1 GTSNPN and CDR2 SVGIG (reference sequence). Trimming left V 3 bases short and J 5 bases short, with 16 bases between. The CDR3, as DNA: TGTGCCTGGAGCCTCACCGGGGTTAAGACTGAAGCTTTCTTT. It is translated as CAWSLTGVKTEAFF. Full variable domain (missing parts from reference TRBV30 and TRBJ1-1): SQTIHQWPATLVQPVGSPLSLECTVEGTSNPNLYWYRQAAGRGLQLLFYSVGIGQISSEVPQNLSASRPQDRQFILSSKKLLLSDSGFYLCAWSLTGVKTEAFFGQGTRLTVV.

The V call is TRBV28, the J call TRBJ2-5; D may be TRBD1 (6 bases). V gave up 7 bases and J gave up 4 bases, with 10 bases separating them. This CDR3 has 12 amino acids. Germline V gives CDR1 MDHEN, CDR2 SYDVKM. CDR3 DNA sequence: TGTGCCAGCAATACAGGGCGAGAGACCCAGTACTTC. It specifies CASNTGRETQYF.